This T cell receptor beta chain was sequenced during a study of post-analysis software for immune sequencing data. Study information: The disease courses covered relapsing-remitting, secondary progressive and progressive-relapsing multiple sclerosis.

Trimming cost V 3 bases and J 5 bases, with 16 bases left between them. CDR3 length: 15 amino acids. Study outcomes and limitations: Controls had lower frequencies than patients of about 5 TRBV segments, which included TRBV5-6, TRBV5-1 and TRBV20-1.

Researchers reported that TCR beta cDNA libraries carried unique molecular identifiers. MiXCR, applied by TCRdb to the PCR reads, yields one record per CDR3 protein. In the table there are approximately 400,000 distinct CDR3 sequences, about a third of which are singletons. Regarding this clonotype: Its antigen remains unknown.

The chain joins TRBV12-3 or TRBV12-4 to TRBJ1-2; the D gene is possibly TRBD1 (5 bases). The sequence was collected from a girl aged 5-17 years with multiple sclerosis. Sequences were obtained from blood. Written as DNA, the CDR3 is TGTGCCAGCAGTTTGGGACCAGGGAACGGGTATGGCTACACCTTC. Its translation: CASSLGPGNGYGYTF.